Reported below is one T cell receptor beta chain. As for time point: newly diagnosed, previously untreated cHL patient sample. Researchers report purifying CD4+ T cells from thawed PBMCs by magnetic negative selection. The data stem from a study of PD-1 blockade in classical Hodgkin lymphoma. The CDR3 loop spans 16 amino acids. V was clipped by 0 bases and J by 3 bases; unmatched bases: 8. In germline, CDR1 is GTSNPN, CDR2 SVGIG (reference sequence). Sequencing was performed with immunoSEQ multiplex PCR; in TCRdb, only in-frame clones are kept and a portion is missing. The table has 22,000 or so clones, roughly nine tenths seen once.

The chain recombines TRBV30 with TRBJ1-5, with 7 nucleotides matching TRBD1. The sequence was obtained from a human donor with classical Hodgkin lymphoma. The sequenced sample was CD4+ T cells from blood. CDR3 DNA sequence: TGTGCCTGGAGTGTCCCGGACAGGACTAACAATCAGCCCCAGCATTTT. Protein product: CAWSVPDRTNNQPQHF.